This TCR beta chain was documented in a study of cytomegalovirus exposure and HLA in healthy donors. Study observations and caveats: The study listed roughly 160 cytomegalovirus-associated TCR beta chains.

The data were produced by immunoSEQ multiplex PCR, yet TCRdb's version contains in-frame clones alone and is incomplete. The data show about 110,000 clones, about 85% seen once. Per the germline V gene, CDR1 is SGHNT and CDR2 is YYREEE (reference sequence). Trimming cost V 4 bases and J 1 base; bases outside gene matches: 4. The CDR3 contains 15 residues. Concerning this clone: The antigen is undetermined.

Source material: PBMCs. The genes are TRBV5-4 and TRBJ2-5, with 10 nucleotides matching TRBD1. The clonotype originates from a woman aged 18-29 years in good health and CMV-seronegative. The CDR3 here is CASSLTGGGQETQYF. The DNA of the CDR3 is TGTGCCAGCAGCCTGACAGGGGGCGGCCAAGAGACCCAGTACTTC.